The source of this TCR beta chain is a study of control samples from healthy donors and cancer patients. Here immunoSEQ multiplex PCR was the method, and the copy in TCRdb shows in-frame clones only, minus some. The sample comprises over 200,000 clones, around 80% of which are singletons, and 10% to 15% rests with the top ten. The CDR3 contains 18 residues. The V gene's germline CDR1 is MNHNS and CDR2 SASEGT. Trimming cost V 1 base and J 4 bases, with 20 bases left between them. Sequencing input: PBMCs. This sequence was found in a woman aged 60-75 years with lung cancer. The chain links TRBV6-1 to TRBJ1-3; D gene ambiguous. CDR3 protein: CASSEVRKPFGFGNTIYF. CDR3 coding DNA: TGTGCCAGCAGTGAAGTGAGGAAACCGTTCGGTTTCGGAAACACCATATATTTT.